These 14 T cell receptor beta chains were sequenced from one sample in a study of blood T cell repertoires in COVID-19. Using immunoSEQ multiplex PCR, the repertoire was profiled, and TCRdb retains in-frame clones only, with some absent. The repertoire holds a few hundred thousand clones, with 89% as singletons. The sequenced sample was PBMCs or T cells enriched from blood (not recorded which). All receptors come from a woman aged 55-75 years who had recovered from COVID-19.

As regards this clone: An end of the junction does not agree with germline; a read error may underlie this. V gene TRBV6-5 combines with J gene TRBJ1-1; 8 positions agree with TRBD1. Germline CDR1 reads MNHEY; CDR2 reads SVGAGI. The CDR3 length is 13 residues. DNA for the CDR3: TGTGCCAGCAGGACAGGGGTTAACACTGAAGCTTCCTTT. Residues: CASRTGVNTEASF.

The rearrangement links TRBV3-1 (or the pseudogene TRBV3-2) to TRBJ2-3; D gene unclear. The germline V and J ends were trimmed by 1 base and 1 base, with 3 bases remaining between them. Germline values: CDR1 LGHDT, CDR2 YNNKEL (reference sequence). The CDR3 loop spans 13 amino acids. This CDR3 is CASSQAGTDTQYF. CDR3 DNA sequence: TGTGCCAGCAGCCAAGCGGGCACAGATACGCAGTATTTT.

The CDR3 reads CASSEGEIYGYTF. CDR3 nucleotide sequence: TGTGCCAGCAGTGAAGGCGAAATCTATGGCTACACCTTC. The chain combines TRBV2 with TRBJ1-2; D gene unclear. CDR1 is SNHLY, CDR2 FYNNEI, per germline. Trimming stripped 1 base from V and 4 bases from J, with 7 bases between. The CDR3 extends over 13 amino acids.

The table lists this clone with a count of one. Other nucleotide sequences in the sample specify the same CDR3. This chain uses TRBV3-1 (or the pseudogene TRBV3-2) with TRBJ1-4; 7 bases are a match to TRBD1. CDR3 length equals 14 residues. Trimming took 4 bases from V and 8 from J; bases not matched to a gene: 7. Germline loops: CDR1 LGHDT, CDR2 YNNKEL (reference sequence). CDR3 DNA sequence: TGTGCCAGCAGCCGACGACAGGGAGGAGAAAAACTGTTTTTT. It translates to CASSRRQGGEKLFF.

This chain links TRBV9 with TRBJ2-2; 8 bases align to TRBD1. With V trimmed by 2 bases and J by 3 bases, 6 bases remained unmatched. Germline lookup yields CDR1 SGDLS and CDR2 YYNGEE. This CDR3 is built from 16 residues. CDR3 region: CASSVYRGADTGELFF. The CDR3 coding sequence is TGTGCCAGCAGCGTTTACAGGGGGGCCGACACCGGGGAGCTGTTTTTT.

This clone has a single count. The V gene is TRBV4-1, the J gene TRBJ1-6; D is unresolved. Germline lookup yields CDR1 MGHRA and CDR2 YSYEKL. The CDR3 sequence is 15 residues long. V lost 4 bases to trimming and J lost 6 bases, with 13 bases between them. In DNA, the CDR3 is TGCGCCAGCAGCCCCGCCGGCCGAGGTAATTCACCCCTCCACTTT. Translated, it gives CASSPAGRGNSPLHF.

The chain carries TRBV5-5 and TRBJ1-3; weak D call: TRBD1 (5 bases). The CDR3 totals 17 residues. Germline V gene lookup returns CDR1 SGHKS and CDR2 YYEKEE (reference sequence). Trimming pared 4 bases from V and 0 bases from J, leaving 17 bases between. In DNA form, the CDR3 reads TGTGCCAGCAGCAGAGACCCCGGGGGGGACTCTGGAAACACCATATATTTT. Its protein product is CASSRDPGGDSGNTIYF.

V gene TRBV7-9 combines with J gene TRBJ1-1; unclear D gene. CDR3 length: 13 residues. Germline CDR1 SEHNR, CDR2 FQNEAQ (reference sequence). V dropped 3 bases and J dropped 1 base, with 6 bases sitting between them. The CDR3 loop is CASSFQSNTEAFF. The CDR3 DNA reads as TGTGCCAGCAGCTTCCAGTCGAACACTGAAGCTTTCTTT.

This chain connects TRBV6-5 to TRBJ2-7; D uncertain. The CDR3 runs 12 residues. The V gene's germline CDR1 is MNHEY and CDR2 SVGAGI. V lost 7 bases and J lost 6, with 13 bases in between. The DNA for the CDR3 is TGTGCCAGCATACAGAATCTTCGCGAGCAGTACTTC. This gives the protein CASIQNLREQYF.

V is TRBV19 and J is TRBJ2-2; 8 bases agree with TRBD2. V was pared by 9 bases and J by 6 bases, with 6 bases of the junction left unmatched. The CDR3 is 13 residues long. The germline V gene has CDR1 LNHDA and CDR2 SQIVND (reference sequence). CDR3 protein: CASKRLASGELFF. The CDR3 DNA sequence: TGTGCCAGCAAGAGACTAGCGTCCGGGGAGCTGTTTTTT.

CDR3 nucleotide sequence: TGCGCCAGCAGCTTGGACCCTCAGGGGCTATCTGGCTACACCTTC. Protein: CASSLDPQGLSGYTF. The chain recombines TRBV5-1 with TRBJ1-2; D may be TRBD1 (6 bases). CDR3 size: 15 residues. The ends were cut back, 0 bases at V and 7 bases at J, with 16 bases in the middle. The germline V gene encodes CDR1 SGHRS and CDR2 YFSETQ.

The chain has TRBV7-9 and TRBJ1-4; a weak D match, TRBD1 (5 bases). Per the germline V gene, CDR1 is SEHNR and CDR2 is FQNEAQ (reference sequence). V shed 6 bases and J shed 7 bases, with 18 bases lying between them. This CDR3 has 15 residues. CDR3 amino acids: CASRTIRDSSEKLFF. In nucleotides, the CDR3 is TGTGCCAGCAGAACGATCCGAGACAGCAGTGAAAAACTGTTTTTT.

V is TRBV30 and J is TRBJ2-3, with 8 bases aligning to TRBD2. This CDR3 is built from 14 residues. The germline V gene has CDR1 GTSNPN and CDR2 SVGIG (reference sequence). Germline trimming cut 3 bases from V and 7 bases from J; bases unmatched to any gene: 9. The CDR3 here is CAWRFPGGPNTQYF. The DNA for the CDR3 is TGTGCCTGGAGATTCCCGGGAGGGCCAAATACGCAGTATTTT. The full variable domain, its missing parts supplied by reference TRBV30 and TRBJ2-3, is SQTIHQWPATLVQPVGSPLSLECTVEGTSNPNLYWYRQAAGRGLQLLFYSVGIGQISSEVPQNLSASRPQDRQFILSSKKLLLSDSGFYLCAWRFPGGPNTQYFGPGTRLTVL.

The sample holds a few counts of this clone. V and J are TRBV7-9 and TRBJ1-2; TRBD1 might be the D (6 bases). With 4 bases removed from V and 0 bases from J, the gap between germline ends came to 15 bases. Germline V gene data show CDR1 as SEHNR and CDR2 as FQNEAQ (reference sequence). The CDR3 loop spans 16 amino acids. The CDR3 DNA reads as TGTGCCAGCAGCTCGGCCGGGACACCGACTAACTATGGCTACACCTTC. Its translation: CASSSAGTPTNYGYTF.